This is a list of T cell receptor beta chains from one sample in a study of blood T cell repertoires in COVID-19. TCRdb keeps only in-frame clones here, not all; method: immunoSEQ multiplex PCR. The sample contains 53,000 or so clones, 79% of which appear only once. The material sequenced was peripheral blood. Source of these receptors: a man aged 55 to 70 with acute or convalescent COVID-19. Both conserved end residues are part of each CDR3. Each record gives: V gene, J gene, clone size, CDR3 protein. Clone size is stated in some rows and not others, as once, few, many or a class when expanded.

V: TRBV19
J: TRBJ2-5
size: -
CDR3: CASSIEPFQETQYF

V: TRBV30
J: TRBJ2-2
size: -
CDR3: CAWSGQQGTGELFF

V: TRBV5-6
J: TRBJ1-2
size: -
CDR3: CASSSTEGLDGYTF

V: TRBV29-1
J: TRBJ2-5
size: -
CDR3: CSVEEGGGETQYF

V: TRBV3-1/TRBV3-2
J: TRBJ2-5
size: -
CDR3: CASSQADRGLYF

V: TRBV28
J: TRBJ1-4
size: -
CDR3: CASSPPGDDEKLFF

V: TRBV19
J: TRBJ2-1
size: -
CDR3: CASSLTSGRGQFF

V: TRBV5-6
J: TRBJ2-7
size: -
CDR3: CASSFGIPRGEQYF

V: TRBV6-2/TRBV6-3
J: TRBJ2-1
size: -
CDR3: CASSTGVSNEQFF

V: TRBV7-9
J: TRBJ2-1
size: -
CDR3: CASSLGAWEFYNEQFF

V: TRBV15
J: TRBJ1-2
size: -
CDR3: CATSGAGHLNYGYTF

V: TRBV11-2
J: TRBJ2-7
size: -
CDR3: CASSLDPDRVWEQYF

V: TRBV5-1
J: TRBJ1-6
size: -
CDR3: CASSLDSFNSPLHF

V: TRBV2
J: TRBJ1-4
size: once
CDR3: CASSTDRFNEKLFF

V: TRBV6-5
J: TRBJ1-3
size: -
CDR3: CASSYSWAGSGNTIYF

V: TRBV15
J: TRBJ2-1
size: -
CDR3: CATSRELAVLYNEQFF

V: TRBV27
J: TRBJ1-5
size: -
CDR3: CASSPQTGGDRPQHF

V: TRBV12-3/TRBV12-4
J: TRBJ1-1
size: -
CDR3: CASSWEGEAFF

V: TRBV9
J: TRBJ1-2
size: -
CDR3: CASRGSPSGYTF

V: TRBV24-1
J: TRBJ1-4
size: -
CDR3: CATSQSGSEKLFF

V: TRBV27
J: TRBJ1-1
size: -
CDR3: CASSPLDAGGTIEAFF

V: TRBV4-3
J: TRBJ1-2
size: -
CDR3: CASSQVGVRGYSYGYTF

V: TRBV28
J: TRBJ1-2
size: -
CDR3: CASTTGGFGYGYTF

V: TRBV6-5
J: TRBJ1-1
size: -
CDR3: CASSYWVGGVTEAFF

V: TRBV7-2
J: TRBJ1-2
size: -
CDR3: CASSLATPSSYGYTF

V: TRBV7-6
J: TRBJ1-1
size: -
CDR3: CASSLAGRGNTEAFF

V: TRBV11-2
J: TRBJ1-5
size: -
CDR3: CASSRGGGSNQPQHF

V: TRBV4-1
J: TRBJ1-3
size: -
CDR3: CASSPDRVSGNTIYF

V: TRBV7-3
J: TRBJ2-2
size: -
CDR3: CASSLTVTADTGELFF

V: TRBV20-1
J: TRBJ2-5
size: -
CDR3: CSASDPLQETQYF

V: TRBV30
J: TRBJ2-5
size: few
CDR3: CAWSYRGGRQETQYF

V: TRBV19
J: TRBJ1-5
size: -
CDR3: CASSTHSGQGNQPQHF

V: TRBV5-4
J: TRBJ1-2
size: -
CDR3: CASSLGGQASQGYTF

V: TRBV6-5
J: TRBJ1-5
size: -
CDR3: CASSPGTSGERPQHF

V: TRBV24-1
J: TRBJ1-2
size: -
CDR3: CATSDSEADTRGYTF

V: TRBV6-5
J: TRBJ1-3
size: -
CDR3: CASSYSQGVSGNTIYF

V: TRBV3-1/TRBV3-2
J: TRBJ1-5
size: -
CDR3: CASSHSDQPQHF

V: TRBV15
J: TRBJ1-4
size: -
CDR3: CATSSPSGGAGDEKLFF

V: TRBV27
J: TRBJ2-7
size: -
CDR3: CASIGLAGANEQYF

V: TRBV29-1
J: TRBJ2-1
size: -
CDR3: CSGGGGLNNNEQFF